A selection of T cell receptor beta chains follows, all from one sample in a study of blood T cell repertoires in COVID-19. Assay used: immunoSEQ multiplex PCR; TCRdb lists only in-frame clones, some missing. The data hold under 250,000 clones, with 82% observed a single time. The sequenced material came from peripheral blood. Receptors originate from a woman in her thirties or forties with acute or convalescent COVID-19. The CDR3 runs from the conserved cysteine through the conserved F or W. Each record gives: J gene, D gene, CDR3 length, clone size, V gene, CDR3 DNA, CDR3 protein. The D gene is left open where the match is weak. Size is stated for part of the rows, as once, few or many counts, or as a class when the clone is expanded.

J gene: TRBJ2-7
D gene: TRBD1
CDR3 length: 14
clone size: NA
V gene: TRBV9
CDR3 DNA: TGTGCCAGCAGCGTAGGGGCAGGGGGTATTGGGCAGTACTTC
CDR3 protein: CASSVGAGGIGQYF

J gene: TRBJ2-7
D gene: TRBD2
CDR3 length: 14
clone size: many
V gene: TRBV29-1
CDR3 DNA: TGCAGCGTTTTGGGACTAGCGGGAATCTACGAGCAGTACTTC
CDR3 protein: CSVLGLAGIYEQYF

J gene: TRBJ1-1
D gene: NA
CDR3 length: 18
clone size: NA
V gene: TRBV14
CDR3 DNA: TGTGCCAGCAGCCAACGACAGTTAGCTTCTTACTTGAACACTGAAGCTTTCTTT
CDR3 protein: CASSQRQLASYLNTEAFF

J gene: TRBJ2-3
D gene: NA
CDR3 length: 16
clone size: NA
V gene: TRBV5-1
CDR3 DNA: TGCGCCAGCAGCTTGACCCATGCGGCTAGCACAGATACGCAGTATTTT
CDR3 protein: CASSLTHAASTDTQYF

J gene: TRBJ2-3
D gene: NA
CDR3 length: 14
clone size: NA
V gene: TRBV7-3
CDR3 DNA: TGTGCCAGCAGCTTGTCACCCATCGGAGATACGCAGTATTTT
CDR3 protein: CASSLSPIGDTQYF

J gene: TRBJ2-7
D gene: NA
CDR3 length: 14
clone size: NA
V gene: TRBV15
CDR3 DNA: TGTGCCACCAGCAAACTTAGCGGTACCTACGAGCAGTACTTC
CDR3 protein: CATSKLSGTYEQYF

J gene: TRBJ2-7
D gene: TRBD2
CDR3 length: 13
clone size: NA
V gene: TRBV6-5
CDR3 DNA: TGTGCCATCGTGATGCAGGGAGGGAACGAGCAGTACTTC
CDR3 protein: CAIVMQGGNEQYF

J gene: TRBJ2-7
D gene: TRBD2
CDR3 length: 14
clone size: few
V gene: TRBV7-2
CDR3 DNA: TGTGCCAGCAGCCCGGGACTAGCGGAATACGAGCAGTACTTC
CDR3 protein: CASSPGLAEYEQYF

J gene: TRBJ1-1
D gene: TRBD1
CDR3 length: 13
clone size: few
V gene: TRBV6-5
CDR3 DNA: TGTGCCACCCACCGCGGACAGGGGACTGAAGCTTTCTTT
CDR3 protein: CATHRGQGTEAFF

J gene: TRBJ2-3
D gene: NA
CDR3 length: 15
clone size: NA
V gene: TRBV6-5
CDR3 DNA: TGTGCCAGCAGTTTCAGGGGAAACCCAACAGATACGCAGTATTTT
CDR3 protein: CASSFRGNPTDTQYF

J gene: TRBJ2-7
D gene: TRBD1
CDR3 length: 13
clone size: NA
V gene: TRBV18
CDR3 DNA: TGTGCCAGCTCGCCAACTAGGGACAGACAGCAGTACTTC
CDR3 protein: CASSPTRDRQQYF

J gene: TRBJ2-7
D gene: TRBD2
CDR3 length: 15
clone size: once
V gene: TRBV4-1
CDR3 DNA: TGCGCCAGCAGCCAAGAGGCTAGCGGGGATTACGAGCAGTACTTC
CDR3 protein: CASSQEASGDYEQYF

J gene: TRBJ2-1
D gene: TRBD2
CDR3 length: 17
clone size: NA
V gene: TRBV7-3
CDR3 DNA: TGTGCCAGCAGCTTAACCTTAGCGGGGGGTAACTACAATGAGCAGTTCTTC
CDR3 protein: CASSLTLAGGNYNEQFF

J gene: TRBJ2-7
D gene: NA
CDR3 length: 12
clone size: NA
V gene: TRBV30
CDR3 DNA: TGTGCCTGGAGTGTCTCGGCCTACGAGCAGTACTTC
CDR3 protein: CAWSVSAYEQYF

J gene: TRBJ2-3
D gene: NA
CDR3 length: 15
clone size: NA
V gene: TRBV7-6
CDR3 DNA: TGTGCCAGCAGCCCAAGCCAGGGGAGCACAGATACGCAGTATTTT
CDR3 protein: CASSPSQGSTDTQYF

J gene: TRBJ1-1
D gene: NA
CDR3 length: 13
clone size: NA
V gene: TRBV7-3
CDR3 DNA: TGTGCCAGCAGCTCCGACAGTAACACTGAAGCTTTCTTT
CDR3 protein: CASSSDSNTEAFF

J gene: TRBJ2-7
D gene: NA
CDR3 length: 14
clone size: NA
V gene: TRBV27
CDR3 DNA: TGTGCCAGCAGTTTATCACTAGCACACTACGAGCAGTACTTC
CDR3 protein: CASSLSLAHYEQYF